Presented here are 11 T cell receptor beta chains from one specimen sequenced in a study of identical twins. TCRdb redid the calling of the 5' RACE reads with MiXCR, one entry per CDR3 protein. The repertoire holds some 1,700,000 distinct CDR3 sequences, with 32% as singletons. Material for sequencing was cord blood. These receptors came from a newborn girl in good health.

This clonotype was detected a few times. For the CDR3, the DNA is TGTGCCAGCAGCTGGTACAGGGTGAGCACAGATACGCAGTATTTT. Protein sequence: CASSWYRVSTDTQYF. The rearrangement links TRBV5-6 to TRBJ2-3; tentatively, D is TRBD1 (6 bases). The CDR3 covers 15 residues. V was shortened by 3 bases and J by 0 bases, with 11 bases between the two germline ends. Germline CDR1 and CDR2: SGHDT and YYEEEE.

This clonotype has just a few counts. J is TRBJ2-7 and V is TRBV5-1; D may be TRBD1 (6 bases). This CDR3 spans 12 amino acids. Deletions cut 8 bases from V and 6 bases from J, with 15 bases between. Germline V CDR1 and CDR2: SGHRS, YFSETQ. The CDR3: CASSTGTCEQYF. The CDR3 DNA reads as TGCGCCAGTTCGACAGGTACCTGCGAGCAGTACTTC.

This clonotype was observed a few times. The gene calls are TRBV7-9 and TRBJ1-4, with D maybe TRBD1 (5 bases). This CDR3 comprises 15 residues. Trimming stripped 5 bases from V and 7 bases from J, with 17 bases between. The germline gives CDR1 SEHNR, CDR2 FQNEAQ (reference sequence). The CDR3 DNA reads TGTGCCAGCAGCGTTCAGGGCGTATGGGGTGAAAAACTGTTTTTT. Translated, it gives CASSVQGVWGEKLFF.

The chain couples TRBV7-9 to TRBJ1-2; the D is unclear. V lost 5 bases to trimming and J lost 8 bases, with 15 bases between them. CDR3 length equals 13 residues. The V gene's germline CDR1 is SEHNR and CDR2 FQNEAQ (reference sequence). The CDR3 region has the DNA TGTGCCAGCAGCAACCAGCCCTTGGGCGGCTACACCTTC. This gives the protein CASSNQPLGGYTF. The variable domain in full, with the rest retrieved from reference TRBV7-9 and TRBJ1-2, is DTGVSQNPRHKITKRGQNVTFRCDPISEHNRLYWYRQTLGQGPEFLTYFQNEAQLEKSRLLSDRFSAERPKGSFSTLEIQRTEQGDSAMYLCASSNQPLGGYTFGSGTRLTVV.

The CDR3 region is CASSGGNRFANYGYTF. The DNA of the CDR3 is TGTGCCAGCAGCGGTGGAAACAGATTCGCTAACTATGGCTACACCTTC. This sequence joins TRBV9 and TRBJ1-2; no firm D call. Germline values: CDR1 SGDLS, CDR2 YYNGEE. V lost 3 bases to trimming and J lost 0 bases, with 15 bases between them. The CDR3 has 16 residues.

This chain joins TRBV6-6 and TRBJ2-1, with TRBD2 matching 9 bases. Germline-derived CDR1 and CDR2 are MNHNY and SVGAGI (reference sequence). The CDR3 spans 13 residues. J lost 6 bases, V lost 7 bases, and 4 bases had no gene match. DNA of the CDR3: TGTGCCAGCATGACTAGCGGAGTCAATGAGCAGTTCTTC. Amino acids: CASMTSGVNEQFF.

The chain recombines TRBV4-2 with TRBJ2-7, with D perhaps matching TRBD1 (5 bases). The length of the CDR3 is 15 residues. V was pared by 1 base and J by 2 bases, with 12 bases between. Germline V lookup: CDR1 LGHNA, CDR2 YNFKEQ. The CDR3 sequence is CASSQGPDSPYEQYF. CDR3 DNA sequence: TGTGCCAGCAGCCAAGGCCCCGACAGCCCCTACGAGCAGTACTTC.

This clonotype was counted many times. Its ends do not fully match the called genes, so a read error is possible. The chain links TRBV4-1 to TRBJ2-7, with D uncertain. The CDR3 has 11 amino acids. CDR1 is MGHRA and CDR2 is YSYEKL in the germline V gene. The CDR3 spells CASSQDYEQYF. CDR3 nucleotide sequence: TGTGCCAGCAGCCAAGACTACGAGCAGTACTTC.

V and J are TRBV6-1 and TRBJ1-2, with 7 bases identical to TRBD1. Germline V gene lookup returns CDR1 MNHNS and CDR2 SASEGT. This CDR3 spans 15 amino acids. With V trimmed by 5 bases and J by 4 bases, 10 bases remained unmatched. The CDR3 loop reads CASSLRRQGSYGYTF. CDR3 DNA: TGTGCCAGCAGTCTACGCCGACAGGGTAGCTATGGCTACACCTTC.

In its sample, this clonotype was seen a few times. The chain links TRBV27 to TRBJ2-1; 9 nucleotides align to TRBD2. The J segment lost 5 bases and the V segment lost 1 base, leaving 12 bases of the junction unmatched. From germline, CDR1 is MNHEY and CDR2 SMNVEV (reference sequence). The CDR3 has 18 residues. The CDR3 here is CASSLWWREGFGHNEQFF. CDR3 coding DNA: TGTGCCAGCAGTTTATGGTGGCGGGAGGGTTTCGGCCACAATGAGCAGTTCTTC.

J is TRBJ2-3 and V is TRBV10-3; 10 nucleotides agree with TRBD2. This CDR3 spans 14 amino acids. V shed 11 bases and J 3 bases; nucleotides not matched to a gene: 8. CDR1 ENHRY and CDR2 SYGVKD come from the germline V gene. The CDR3 nucleotides are TGTGCCGTCTCTAGCGGGAGTAGGACAGATACGCAGTATTTT. This translates into CAVSSGSRTDTQYF.